Following are 4 T cell receptor beta chains from one sample sequenced in a study of T cell repertoires in cytomegalovirus infection. Their antigens are not known. TCRdb re-analysed the reads in MiXCR, keeping a single row per CDR3 protein. The repertoire holds a few hundred thousand distinct CDR3 sequences, with 25% to 35% as singletons. The specimen was cultured PBMCs, collected from culture after CMV antigen stimulation. These receptors came from a human donor in good health (CMV status not recorded). Some clones in this sample may be carry-over from other donors' samples.

This sequence joins TRBV7-3 and TRBJ1-1; D is possibly TRBD1 (6 bases). Germline values: CDR1 SGHTA, CDR2 FQGTGA. The CDR3 has 15 amino acids. V gave up 5 bases and J gave up 3 bases, with 16 bases separating them. The CDR3 DNA reads as TGTGCCAGCAGCCCAGATGGGGGGCTGTACACTGAAGCTTTCTTT. Translating it yields CASSPDGGLYTEAFF.

The chain uses TRBV5-6 and TRBJ1-2; a weak D match, TRBD1 (6 bases). Per germline, CDR1 SGHDT and CDR2 YYEEEE. V shed 7 bases and J shed 8 bases, with 24 bases lying between them. There are 15 residues in the CDR3. The CDR3 spells CASYSRDNEGGGYTF. CDR3 nucleotides: TGTGCCAGCTACTCGAGGGACAACGAGGGAGGAGGCTACACCTTC.

This chain connects TRBV24-1 to TRBJ2-5; 7 bases are a match to TRBD1. CDR3 length: 14 residues. V lost 2 bases to trimming and J lost 5 bases; unmatched junction nucleotides: 4. The germline CDR1 and CDR2 sequences are KGHDR and SFDVKD. The CDR3 loop is CATSDSPTGETQYF. The DNA for the CDR3 is TGTGCCACCAGTGATTCACCGACAGGGGAGACCCAGTACTTC.

The chain couples TRBV19 to TRBJ1-5; the D is unclear. CDR1 LNHDA and CDR2 SQIVND come from the germline V gene (reference sequence). V lost 5 bases and J lost 0, with 11 bases in between. The CDR3 spans 15 residues. The CDR3 here is CASSYRVISNQPQHF. Written as DNA, the CDR3 is TGTGCCAGTAGTTACCGGGTCATTAGCAATCAGCCCCAGCATTTT.